The 7 T cell receptor beta chains listed next were all sequenced from one sample in a study of OX40 agonist ivuxolimab in advanced cancers. Only in-frame clones appear in the TCRdb table, and some are missing; sequencing was by immunoSEQ multiplex PCR. The sample lists fewer than 200,000 clones, 94% occurring once. The sample consisted of CD4+ or CD8+ T cells sorted from blood, taken in a trial of the OX40 agonist ivuxolimab. The receptors come from an adult with an advanced solid tumor such as melanoma, head and neck, liver or kidney cancer.

CDR3 region: CASSSGGPDTQYF. The CDR3 coding sequence is TGCGCCAGCAGCTCAGGGGGGCCAGATACGCAGTATTTT. The gene calls are TRBV4-3 and TRBJ2-3, with D tentatively TRBD1 (7 bases). Trimming cost V 5 bases and J 4 bases, with 10 bases left between them. Per germline, CDR1 LGHNA and CDR2 YSLEER. There are 13 residues in the CDR3.

The genes are TRBV11-2 and TRBJ2-7; no firm D call. CDR1 and CDR2 from the germline V gene are SGHAT and FQNNGV. This CDR3 spans 14 amino acids. The V end lost 8 bases, the J end lost 2 bases, and 16 bases lay between the germline ends. Here the CDR3 DNA reads TGTGCCAGCGGCCTCAACTTGGGGACCTACGAGCAGTACTTC. It translates to CASGLNLGTYEQYF.

The V call is TRBV7-2, the J call TRBJ1-5, with D possibly TRBD1 on 5 matching bases. Trimming shortened V by 5 bases and J by 6 bases, and 11 bases separated the two germline ends. The germline CDR1 and CDR2 sequences are SGHTA and FQGNSA. CDR3 length equals 13 residues. As DNA, the CDR3 is TGTGCCAGCAGCCAGCCCGGGGCTCAGCCCCAGCATTTT. It is translated as CASSQPGAQPQHF. Full variable domain (outside the CDR3, taken from reference TRBV7-2 and TRBJ1-5): GAGVSQSPSNKVTEKGKDVELRCDPISGHTALYWYRQSLGQGLEFLIYFQGNSAPDKSGLPSDRFSAERTGGSVSTLTIQRTQQEDSAVYLCASSQPGAQPQHFGDGTRLSIL.

This clone has a single count. V and J are TRBV6-5 and TRBJ1-4, with 7 nucleotides matching TRBD1. Germline V lookup: CDR1 MNHEY, CDR2 SVGAGI. J lost 7 bases, V lost 10 bases, and 9 bases had no gene match. CDR3 length: 13 amino acids. The CDR3 nucleotides read TGTGCCACCTTCGACAGGGAGAGTGAAAAACTGTTTTTT. This encodes CATFDRESEKLFF.

The chain combines TRBV10-3 with TRBJ1-2; TRBD1 agrees at 10 bases. In germline, CDR1 is ENHRY, CDR2 SYGVKD. Unmatched junction bases numbered 7, after V lost 4 bases and J lost 8 bases. CDR3 length equals 14 residues. The CDR3 loop is CAISAGQGVTGYTF. The CDR3 bases are TGTGCCATCAGTGCTGGACAGGGGGTGACAGGCTACACCTTC.

V gene TRBV6-6 combines with J gene TRBJ1-5, with a weak D call TRBD1 (5 bases). The CDR3 is made up of 15 amino acids. The V end lost 4 bases, the J end lost 2 bases, and 12 bases lay between the germline ends. The germline gives CDR1 MNHNY, CDR2 SVGAGI (reference sequence). CDR3 amino acids: CASSSPGAGNQPQHF. CDR3 nucleotides: TGTGCCAGCAGTTCCCCCGGGGCTGGCAATCAGCCCCAGCATTTT.

This clone was counted once. This sequence joins TRBV29-1 and TRBJ2-5; D is possibly TRBD1 (6 bases). Germline V CDR1 and CDR2: SQVTM, ANQGSEA. CDR3 size: 13 residues. The V end lost 5 bases, the J end lost 1 base, and 11 bases lay between the germline ends. CDR3 nucleotide sequence: TGCAGCGTTTCAGGACAGTTCCAAGAGACCCAGTACTTC. Amino acid sequence: CSVSGQFQETQYF.